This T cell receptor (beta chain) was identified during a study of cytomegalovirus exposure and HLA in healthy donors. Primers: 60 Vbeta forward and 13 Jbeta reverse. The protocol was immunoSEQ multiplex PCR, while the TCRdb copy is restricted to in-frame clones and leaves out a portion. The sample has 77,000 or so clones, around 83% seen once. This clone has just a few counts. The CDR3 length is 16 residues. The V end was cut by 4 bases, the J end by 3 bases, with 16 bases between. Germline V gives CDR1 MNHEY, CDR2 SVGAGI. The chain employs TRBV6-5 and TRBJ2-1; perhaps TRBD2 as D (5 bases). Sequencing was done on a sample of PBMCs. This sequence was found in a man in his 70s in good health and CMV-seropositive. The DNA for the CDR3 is TGTGCCAGCAGTTTTTCCGGCCCCCGGGGCTACAATGAGCAGTTCTTC. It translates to CASSFSGPRGYNEQFF.